The TCR beta chain under discussion was sequenced for a study of blood T cell repertoires in COVID-19. Study overall: PBMCs, B-cell-depleted T cells, or T cells provided the cDNA or gDNA that made up the material.

Sequencing was performed with immunoSEQ multiplex PCR; in TCRdb, only in-frame clones are kept and a portion is missing. The data hold about 200,000 clones, with roughly three quarters observed a single time. Seattle patients were enrolled while actively infected and followed longitudinally. Germline loops: CDR1 WNHNN, CDR2 SYGVQD (reference sequence). J lost 1 base, V lost 6 bases, and 5 bases had no gene match. The CDR3 length is 14 residues. The source is a middle-aged woman with COVID-19, enrolled during active disease. The chain carries TRBV10-1 and TRBJ2-5; TRBD1 agrees at 7 bases. Sequences were obtained from peripheral blood. In DNA form, the CDR3 reads TGCGCCAGCAGCCCCGGACAGGTCCAAGAGACCCAGTACTTC. Translation: CASSPGQVQETQYF.